What follows is one TCR beta chain and its context. V gave up 3 bases and J gave up 0 bases, with 8 bases separating them. This CDR3 spans 14 amino acids. The germline gives CDR1 ENHRY, CDR2 SYGVKD. This entry belongs to a study of cytotoxic CD8 clonotypes in ibrutinib-treated CLL. Study as a whole: The study included some 10 relapsed/refractory and over 14 treatment-naive patients; roughly 17 had IGHV unmutated disease.

Sequenced by immunoSEQ multiplex PCR; TCRdb stores in-frame clones only, minus some. The sample contains approximately 340,000 clones, 67% of which appear only once. Genomic DNA (around 2 micrograms) was obtained from cryopreserved PBMCs for construction of TCR beta libraries. The receptor's source is a human donor with chronic lymphocytic leukemia. The chain uses TRBV10-3 and TRBJ1-2; D is undetermined. The sample in question was PBMCs, obtained after 36 months of ibrutinib treatment. CDR3 DNA: TGTGCCATCAGTGATAACCTAGCTAACTATGGCTACACCTTC. It codes for CAISDNLANYGYTF.